The clone carrying this T cell receptor beta chain was found many times. Its target is unknown. Unique molecular identifiers tagged the TCRbeta library. TCRdb re-derived calls from the PCR reads in MiXCR, one entry per CDR3 protein. The sample yields approximately 490,000 distinct CDR3 sequences, 10% seen once. These data are taken from a study of T-cell reconstitution after alpha-beta-depleted transplantation in children. Findings of the study overall: Expanded graft clones, several hundred of them, were reportedly the source of alpha-beta T cells about two months after transplant.

The germline V gene has CDR1 LGHNA and CDR2 YSLEER. This CDR3 spans 20 amino acids. V lost 0 bases and J lost 0; bases outside the gene matches: 10. The receptor's source is a child younger than 10 with inherited bone marrow failure, due to receive a stem cell transplant. Sample: PBMCs, taken before TCRalphabeta/CD19-depleted stem cell transplant. The V call is TRBV4-3, the J call TRBJ2-1, with TRBD2 matching over 11 bases. The CDR3 sequence: CASSQDPGLAGLSSYNEQFF. For the CDR3, the DNA is TGCGCCAGCAGCCAAGATCCCGGACTAGCGGGCCTTAGCTCCTACAATGAGCAGTTCTTC.